These 21 T cell receptor beta chains originate from one sample sequenced in a study of Graves' ophthalmopathy and Graves' hyperthyroidism. Investigators amplified TCR beta CDR3 regions from RNA transcripts. The first-round RT-PCR employed HTBI primers together with the Qiagen OneStep RT-PCR kit. A multiplex PCR was then performed as the second round. TCRdb reprocessed the multiplex PCR reads with MiXCR, giving one entry per CDR3 protein. The data contain 200,000 to 250,000 distinct CDR3 sequences, under 30% of them singletons. Specimen: peripheral blood. These receptors were obtained from a man aged 50 or older with Graves' ophthalmopathy.

This chain joins TRBV28 and TRBJ2-7, with 7 positions matching TRBD1. After removal of 7 bases from V and 4 bases from J, the junction contained 10 bases not matched to a gene. Germline CDR1 and CDR2: MDHEN and SYDVKM. The CDR3 totals 14 residues. The CDR3 bases are TGTGCCAGCATCCCTCGCCGACAGGGTTACGAGCAGTACTTC. Amino acids: CASIPRRQGYEQYF.

As to this clonotype: This may come from a read error, since a much larger clone is one base off. The chain is built from TRBV15 and TRBJ1-5; D is unresolved. CDR3 length: 15 amino acids. The germline V gene encodes CDR1 LNHNV and CDR2 YYDKDF (reference sequence). With 0 bases removed from V and 3 bases from J, the gap between germline ends came to 9 bases. CDR3 nucleotide sequence: TGTGCCACCAGCAGAGATAGGGTTCACAATCAGCCCCAGCATTTT. Translating it yields CATSRDRVHNQPQHF.

The chain couples TRBV12-3 or TRBV12-4 to TRBJ1-1; possible D gene TRBD1, 6 bases. V lost 7 bases and J lost 10, with 22 bases in between. This CDR3 comprises 14 residues. The CDR3 spells CASTPTGEGGRAFF. The CDR3 coding sequence is TGTGCCAGCACCCCTACGGGGGAGGGGGGGAGAGCTTTCTTT.

This clonotype was counted many times. J is TRBJ2-5 and V is TRBV5-1; 9 bases match TRBD2. The CDR3 is 16 amino acids. Per germline, CDR1 SGHRS and CDR2 YFSETQ. After removal of 4 bases from V and 5 bases from J, the junction contained 12 bases not matched to a gene. The CDR3 loop reads CASSAGASGAGETQYF. CDR3 DNA sequence: TGCGCCAGCAGCGCCGGGGCTAGCGGGGCGGGGGAGACCCAGTACTTC.

The chain employs TRBV5-1 and TRBJ1-1, with TRBD1 matching over 7 bases. Germline CDR1 reads SGHRS; CDR2 reads YFSETQ. The CDR3 is 14 amino acids. Trimming removed 4 bases from V and 1 base from J; junction bases left unmatched: 4. CDR3 amino acids: CASSPNRGNTEAFF. As DNA, the CDR3 is TGCGCCAGCAGCCCGAACAGGGGGAACACTGAAGCTTTCTTT.

At least ten counts were recorded for this clonotype. This chain links TRBV9 with TRBJ2-7; 9 bases fit TRBD1. V shed 4 bases, J shed 7 bases, and the junction held 9 bases outside the gene matches. There are 14 residues in the CDR3. Germline loops: CDR1 SGDLS, CDR2 YYNGEE. CDR3 sequence reads: CASSTQTGGGEQYF. CDR3 coding DNA: TGTGCCAGCAGCACCCAGACAGGGGGTGGGGAGCAGTACTTC.

The genes are TRBV7-2 and TRBJ1-1; D not resolved. Germline V CDR1 and CDR2: SGHTA, FQGNSA. The CDR3 spans 13 residues. With 0 bases removed from V and 6 bases from J, the gap between germline ends came to 8 bases. The CDR3 protein is CASSLAADAEAFF. CDR3 bases: TGTGCCAGCAGCTTAGCAGCAGACGCTGAAGCTTTCTTT.

There are many counts of this clonotype. The chain joins TRBV30 to TRBJ1-5; tentative D call: TRBD1 (5 bases). V gave up 5 bases and J gave up 3 bases, with 8 bases separating them. The CDR3 length is 12 residues. Germline CDR1 reads GTSNPN; CDR2 reads SVGIG (reference sequence). CDR3 loop: CAWGTHNQPQHF. The CDR3 nucleotides read TGTGCCTGGGGGACTCACAATCAGCCCCAGCATTTT.

This clonotype was recorded many times. The chain has TRBV12-3 or TRBV12-4 and TRBJ2-2, with TRBD1 matching 10 bases. This CDR3 spans 16 amino acids. The V and J ends lost 1 base and 7 bases, in that order; junction bases with no gene match: 6. The CDR3 nucleotides are TGTGCCAGCAGTTTAGGGGGACAGGGGCGAGTCGGGGAGCTGTTTTTT. This translates into CASSLGGQGRVGELFF.

This clonotype has a single count. This chain uses TRBV28 with TRBJ2-5; D unresolved. Trimming removed 1 base at V and 0 bases at J, with 18 bases between. CDR3 length: 18 amino acids. The germline V gene has CDR1 MDHEN and CDR2 SYDVKM. The CDR3 loop is CASSLSYPESPYQETQYF. CDR3 sequence (DNA): TGTGCCAGCAGTTTATCGTACCCAGAATCACCATACCAAGAGACCCAGTACTTC.

This clonotype was observed at least ten times. CDR3: CSAFRGAGQPQHF. In DNA, the CDR3 is TGCAGTGCATTCAGGGGTGCAGGTCAGCCCCAGCATTTT. J is TRBJ1-5 and V is TRBV20-1; D is perhaps TRBD1 (6 bases). The germline V gene has CDR1 DFQATT and CDR2 SNEGSKA (reference sequence). V gave up 6 bases and J gave up 6 bases, with 15 bases separating them. This CDR3 is 13 amino acids long.

In its sample, this clonotype was seen a few times. The chain has TRBV28 and TRBJ2-7, with a possible D match to TRBD1 (6 bases). This CDR3 region has 16 residues. Trimming took 7 bases from V and 4 from J, leaving 23 bases between them. CDR1 is MDHEN, CDR2 SYDVKM, per germline. The DNA of the CDR3 is TGTGCCAGCACCCCAGACCGACGACCGGACAGATACGAGCAGTACTTC. It encodes CASTPDRRPDRYEQYF.

This clonotype came up once. This rearrangement joins TRBV7-3 to TRBJ2-5; no definite D call. V shed 0 bases and J shed 4 bases, with 6 bases lying between them. Germline V gene lookup returns CDR1 SGHTA and CDR2 FQGTGA. The CDR3 length is 13 residues. CDR3 nucleotides: TGTGCCAGCAGCTTAACGCCGGGAGAGACCCAGTACTTC. Protein: CASSLTPGETQYF.

This chain uses TRBV28 with TRBJ1-1; D may be TRBD1 (5 bases). Germline-derived CDR1 and CDR2 are MDHEN and SYDVKM. The CDR3 extends over 15 amino acids. Trimming removed 4 bases from V and 1 base from J, with 13 bases in between. The CDR3 DNA is TGTGCCAGCAGTTACCCTGACGGGGCGAACACTGAAGCTTTCTTT. As protein: CASSYPDGANTEAFF. Filled out from reference TRBV28 and TRBJ1-1, the complete variable domain reads DVKVTQSSRYLVKRTGEKVFLECVQDMDHENMFWYRQDPGLGLRLIYFSYDVKMKEKGDIPEGYSVSREKKERFSLILESASTNQTSMYLCASSYPDGANTEAFFGQGTRLTVV.

CDR3 in amino acids: CASSFRGQALHF. CDR3 DNA sequence: TGTGCCAGCAGCTTCAGGGGTCAGGCCCTCCACTTT. The chain carries TRBV7-8 and TRBJ1-6; TRBD1 might be the D (6 bases). Deletions cut 3 bases from V and 14 bases from J, with 11 bases between. This CDR3 region has 12 residues. Per germline, CDR1 SGHVS and CDR2 FQNEAQ.

This clonotype has at least ten counts. The rearrangement uses TRBV29-1 and TRBJ2-1; 9 bases are shared with TRBD2. CDR1 is SQVTM, CDR2 ANQGSEA, per germline. The CDR3 runs 14 residues. The V gene end was trimmed by 0 bases and the J gene end by 10 bases; junction bases not matched to a gene: 7. The CDR3 loop reads CSVEDGGGRAEQFF. As DNA, the CDR3 is TGCAGCGTTGAAGATGGCGGCGGGAGGGCCGAGCAGTTCTTC.

This clonotype was detected many times. The chain is built from TRBV2 and TRBJ2-2; 9 bases are a match to TRBD1. This CDR3 has 16 amino acids. Germline CDR1 SNHLY, CDR2 FYNNEI. J lost 6 bases, V lost 6 bases, and 11 bases had no gene match. As DNA, the CDR3 is TGTGCCAGCAGCTTTCCCACAGGGGGCGAGCCCGGGGAGCTGTTTTTT. This encodes CASSFPTGGEPGELFF.

At least ten counts were recorded for this clonotype. The chain has TRBV12-3 or TRBV12-4 and TRBJ2-7, with 8 bases matching TRBD2. The J segment lost 6 bases and the V segment lost 5 bases, leaving 12 bases of the junction unmatched. The CDR3 runs 15 residues. The DNA of the CDR3 is TGTGCCAGCAGTCCCCCGGGACTAGTGGGTGGCGAGCAGTACTTC. Translated: CASSPPGLVGGEQYF.

The rearrangement uses TRBV20-1 and TRBJ1-2; D gene ambiguous. The CDR3 totals 13 residues. CDR1 is DFQATT, CDR2 SNEGSKA, per germline (reference sequence). Trimming took off 0 bases at V and 4 bases at J, with 9 bases between the two ends. CDR3 region: CSARDQTIYGYTF. The CDR3 coding sequence is TGCAGTGCTAGAGATCAAACAATCTATGGCTACACCTTC.

This clonotype has at least ten counts. The rearrangement uses TRBV20-1 and TRBJ2-2, with 10 bases aligning to TRBD1. The germline V gene has CDR1 DFQATT and CDR2 SNEGSKA (reference sequence). This CDR3 region has 17 residues. Unmatched junction bases numbered 10, after V lost 0 bases and J lost 6 bases. The CDR3 loop is CSARDPTTGQGSGELFF. The CDR3 bases are TGCAGTGCTAGAGATCCTACCACGGGACAGGGGTCCGGGGAGCTGTTTTTT.

The V call is TRBV19, the J call TRBJ1-1; tentative D call: TRBD1 (6 bases). This CDR3 spans 13 amino acids. The V end was cut by 6 bases, the J end by 3 bases, with 11 bases between. Germline CDR1 is LNHDA and CDR2 is SQIVND (reference sequence). The CDR3 reads CASSRQEHTEAFF. In DNA form, the CDR3 reads TGTGCCAGTAGCCGACAGGAGCACACTGAAGCTTTCTTT.